This T cell receptor beta chain was retrieved from a study of blood T cells in healthy people across ages. The CDR3 has 16 residues. CDR1 and CDR2 (germline): DFQATT, SNEGSKA (reference sequence). Collection of approximately 9.3 milliliters of peripheral blood was performed for each donor. This clonotype was detected only a few times. A sample-barcoded 5' primer and a J-beta primer mix were used in a second PCR of roughly 7 to 11 cycles. MiXCR, run by TCRdb on the 5' RACE reads, gives a single entry per CDR3 protein. The profile covers 850,000 to 1,000,000 distinct CDR3 sequences, with roughly 51% appearing a single time and 20% to 25% taken by the ten largest.

The origin of this receptor is a woman in her fifties or sixties in good health. The sequenced sample consisted of blood. The rearrangement links TRBV20-1 to TRBJ2-7; TRBD2 aligns across 9 bases. The J call may be wrong; the DNA end is better matched by TRBJ2-5. CDR3 sequence: CSARGSGLARPETQYF. DNA of the CDR3: TGCAGTGCTAGAGGAAGTGGACTAGCGAGGCCGGAGACCCAGTACTTC.